This T cell receptor beta chain was found in a study of T cell clones after liver transplantation. Generated by immunoSEQ multiplex PCR, the TCRdb table keeps only in-frame clones and is missing some. The data show around 71,000 clones, 80% seen once. Trimming left V 2 bases short and J 9 bases short, with 15 bases between. This CDR3 has 13 residues. Germline V gene data show CDR1 as SGHDT and CDR2 as YYEEEE. V is TRBV5-6 and J is TRBJ2-7; TRBD1 is a possible D gene (5 bases). The sequencing here drew on CD4+ T cells from blood, taken 12 months after liver transplant. This clonotype originated in a human patient who received a liver transplant. A subset of T cells may come from the graft donor. In nucleotides, the CDR3 is TGTGCCAGCAGCTTAGGGGCCGTCTTAGGGCAGTACTTC. Its translation: CASSLGAVLGQYF.